Listed below are T cell receptor beta chains from one sample, sequenced in a study of T cells in localized non-small cell lung cancer. Profiling relied on immunoSEQ multiplex PCR, and the TCRdb table lists in-frame clones only, not all of them. The data show approximately 64,000 clones, 90% seen once. Sequenced material: peripheral blood, taken before any cancer treatment. These receptors originate from a woman aged 40-69 years with stage I lung adenocarcinoma. Both conserved end residues are part of each CDR3. The order of the fields is clone size, D gene, CDR3 length, V gene, J gene, CDR3 DNA, CDR3 protein. D genes are given only for firm matches. Some rows have no size entry. The others give once, few or many, or a class for an expanded clone.

.	TRBD1	15	TRBV6-1	TRBJ2-7	TGTGCCAGCAGTGCAGTTGAATGGGACAGGGTCGAGCAGTACTTC	CASSAVEWDRVEQYF
.	TRBD1	15	TRBV5-1	TRBJ2-1	TGCGCCAGCAGCTTAACAGGGGGCCCCTACAATGAGCAGTTCTTC	CASSLTGGPYNEQFF
.	TRBD1	14	TRBV6-5	TRBJ1-2	TGTGCCAGCAGCGACAGGGTAGAAGGCTATGGCTACACCTTC	CASSDRVEGYGYTF
.	TRBD2	15	TRBV5-1	TRBJ2-2	TGCGCCAGCAGCTGGACTAGCGGGGGGATCGGGGAGCTGTTTTTT	CASSWTSGGIGELFF
few	TRBD2	18	TRBV11-1	TRBJ2-6	TGTGCCAGCAGCTCTAGGACTAGCGGTTACTCTGGGGCCAACGTCCTGACTTTC	CASSSRTSGYSGANVLTF
.	.	13	TRBV7-3	TRBJ1-2	TGTGCCAGCAGCCCAAACGAGGGATATGGCTACACCTTC	CASSPNEGYGYTF
.	TRBD1	15	TRBV5-1	TRBJ2-1	TGCGCCAGCAGCTTGCGGCAGGGGGCGATCAATGAGCAGTTCTTC	CASSLRQGAINEQFF
.	TRBD1	17	TRBV27	TRBJ2-7	TGTGCCAGCAGTTTCCCGGACAGGGGGCTTGATAACGGCGAGCAGTACTTC	CASSFPDRGLDNGEQYF
.	.	15	TRBV28	TRBJ1-6	TGTGCCAGCAGGATTCCCCGCTCCTATAATTCACCCCTCCACTTT	CASRIPRSYNSPLHF
.	TRBD2	15	TRBV19	TRBJ2-1	TGTGCCAGTAGCCCTCCTAGCGGGGGGGCGGGTGAGCAGTTCTTC	CASSPPSGGAGEQFF
.	.	11	TRBV7-3	TRBJ2-5	TGTGCCAGCAGCTTAACGGGGACCCAGTACTTC	CASSLTGTQYF
.	.	15	TRBV4-1	TRBJ2-7	TGCGCCAGCAGCCAAGAAGGACAACTCTCCTACGAGCAGTACTTC	CASSQEGQLSYEQYF
.	.	14	TRBV11-3	TRBJ1-5	TGTGCCAGCAGCTTTCTACAGGGCCTAGGGGCCCAGCATTTT	CASSFLQGLGAQHF
.	.	14	TRBV28	TRBJ1-4	TGTGCCAGCAGTTTTACAAGGGGCGGTGAAAAACTGTTTTTT	CASSFTRGGEKLFF
.	.	15	TRBV6-5	TRBJ2-1	TGTGCCAGCAGTTACTTGGGACAGCGGGGTAATGAGCAGTTCTTC	CASSYLGQRGNEQFF
once	TRBD2	15	TRBV7-2	TRBJ2-2	TGTGCCAGCAGCCGTGCTAGCGGGGACACCGGGGAGCTGTTTTTT	CASSRASGDTGELFF
.	TRBD1	15	TRBV10-3	TRBJ1-1	TGTGCCATCAGTTTATTTCAGGGGGCTGACACTGAAGCTTTCTTT	CAISLFQGADTEAFF
.	.	15	TRBV27	TRBJ1-2	TGTGCCAGCAGTCCACTGGGGCAGCCCCCCTATGGCTACACCTTC	CASSPLGQPPYGYTF
.	TRBD2	14	TRBV6-5	TRBJ2-5	TGTGCCAGCAGTTTTCGGACTAGCCAAGAGACCCAGTACTTC	CASSFRTSQETQYF
.	.	13	TRBV10-3	TRBJ1-1	TGTGCCATCAGTGACCGGGAAGGCACTGAAGCTTTCTTT	CAISDREGTEAFF
.	TRBD1	14	TRBV7-6	TRBJ2-7	TGTGCCAGCAGCCCCGGACAGGTACTCTACGAGCAGTACTTC	CASSPGQVLYEQYF
.	.	14	TRBV2	TRBJ1-1	TGTGCCAGCAGGCTGGACTCTGCGAACACTGAAGCTTTCTTT	CASRLDSANTEAFF
.	.	11	TRBV6-5	TRBJ2-7	TGTGCCAGCAGCCGAGATCGCGAGCAGTACTTC	CASSRDREQYF
.	.	11	TRBV7-9	TRBJ1-1	TGTGCCAGCAGCATGGGAGGAAAGAACCGGTGG	CASSMGGKNRW
.	TRBD1	16	TRBV9	TRBJ2-5	TGTGCCAGCAGCCCCCGGGACAGGGGGCAAGGGGAGACCCAGTACTTC	CASSPRDRGQGETQYF
.	TRBD1	18	TRBV5-5	TRBJ1-1	TGTGCCAGCAGCTTGTATCGACAGGGGGCCTGGCTCGGCACTGAAGCTTTCTTT	CASSLYRQGAWLGTEAFF
once	.	13	TRBV7-6	TRBJ1-2	TGTGCCAGCAGCTTACAAGGTAGCTATGGCTACACCTTC	CASSLQGSYGYTF
.	.	17	TRBV4-2	TRBJ2-6	TGTGCCAGCAGCCACGGGGCCAGGAACTCTGGGGCCAACGTCCTGACTTTC	CASSHGARNSGANVLTF
.	.	14	TRBV2	TRBJ1-2	TGTGCCAGCAGTGGAGCCGGGTTGGGCAGTGGCTACACCTTC	CASSGAGLGSGYTF
.	TRBD2	14	TRBV5-1	TRBJ2-7	TGCGCCAGCAGCTTGGGACTAGCGGGGGACGAGCAGTACTTC	CASSLGLAGDEQYF
.	.	13	TRBV19	TRBJ2-1	TGTGCCAGTAGTATGGGCACAGACAATGAGCAGTTCTTC	CASSMGTDNEQFF
once	.	16	TRBV11-1	TRBJ2-3	TGTGCCAGCAGCTTAGGGAGCGGGCGCATCACAGATACGCAGTATTTT	CASSLGSGRITDTQYF
.	.	15	TRBV7-7	TRBJ2-5	TGTGCCAGCAGCTTAATTGGAGGGGGCTGGGAGACCCAGTACTTC	CASSLIGGGWETQYF
.	.	13	TRBV6-1	TRBJ1-1	TGTGCCAGCAGTCTTGCTCTGGAGGCTGAAGCTTTCTTT	CASSLALEAEAFF
.	.	12	TRBV6-6	TRBJ1-3	TGTGCCAGCAGTGATTGGGGTAGCACCATATATTTT	CASSDWGSTIYF
.	.	14	TRBV6-1	TRBJ2-4	TGTGCCAGCAGTGAAGCACGGTCGGTAGCCATTCAGTACTTC	CASSEARSVAIQYF
.	TRBD2	14	TRBV6-1	TRBJ2-7	TGTGCCAGCAGGACTAGCGGGAGACCCTACGAGCAGTACTTC	CASRTSGRPYEQYF
.	.	14	TRBV7-8	TRBJ2-3	TGTGCCTCGACCCGGGGCGAGAGCACAGATACGCAGTATTTT	CASTRGESTDTQYF
.	.	17	TRBV2	TRBJ1-5	TGTGCCAGCAGTGAAGCGCGAAGTAGGGGTGGACGCCAGCCCCAGCATTTT	CASSEARSRGGRQPQHF
.	TRBD2	13	TRBV25-1	TRBJ2-7	TGTGCCAGCAGTCGCGGGAGTAAATACGAGCAGTACTTC	CASSRGSKYEQYF